This TCR beta chain was found in a study of CD8+ T cells in alopecia areata. About the research overall: Patients in the study were on tofacitinib for 6 to 18 months, then off it for 6 months.

Individuals with alopecia areata gave both lesional scalp punch biopsies and peripheral blood for collection. Germline CDR1 SGHNT, CDR2 YENEEA. This CDR3 has 12 residues. Trimming took 5 bases from V and 7 from J, leaving 8 bases between them. Sequencing used cDNA as its template, made by extracting RNA and reverse transcribing it. Assay used: immunoSEQ multiplex PCR; TCRdb lists only in-frame clones, some missing. This table holds 150,000 to 200,000 clones, just under 60% found once. General observations from the study: Sequencing of scalp tissue also captures the resident alphabeta T cells of normal skin.

As for this clone: Its antigen is unidentified.

The sequences come from CD4+ T cells sorted from blood, collected at week 0. The source of this sequence is a human donor with alopecia areata. The chain combines TRBV11-3 with TRBJ2-2; D is perhaps TRBD1 (6 bases). CDR3 protein: CASSQGGGELFF. The CDR3 region has the DNA TGTGCCAGCAGCCAAGGGGGCGGGGAGCTGTTTTTT.